This entry lists 9 T cell receptor beta chains sequenced from one sample in a study of cytotoxic CD8 clonotypes in ibrutinib-treated CLL. The data were produced by immunoSEQ multiplex PCR, yet TCRdb's version contains in-frame clones alone and is incomplete. The table has approximately 74,000 clones, around 84% seen once. The sample consisted of PBMCs, taken at disease progression, from a patient treated with ibrutinib. The receptors were sampled from a human donor with chronic lymphocytic leukemia.

The chain carries TRBV27 and TRBJ2-3; 10 bases fit TRBD2. Germline V gives CDR1 MNHEY, CDR2 SMNVEV (reference sequence). This CDR3 comprises 15 residues. V dropped 2 bases and J dropped 5; count of bases not matched to a gene: 4. CDR3 nucleotides: TGTGCCAGCAGTTTAAGCGGGAGGGCCAAAGATACGCAGTATTTT. Residues: CASSLSGRAKDTQYF.

CDR3 amino acids: CASSPTRLAGNGSSYNEQFF. The CDR3 DNA reads as TGTGCCAGCAGCCCAACACGACTAGCGGGTAATGGGAGCTCCTACAATGAGCAGTTCTTC. This chain connects TRBV11-3 to TRBJ2-1; 10 nucleotides agree with TRBD2. Per the germline V gene, CDR1 is SGHNT and CDR2 is YENEEA. This CDR3 is 20 amino acids long. Trimming cost V 5 bases and J 0 bases; bases outside gene matches: 16.

This chain links TRBV5-1 with TRBJ2-7, with 8 bases fitting TRBD1. V was pared by 2 bases and J by 7 bases, with 11 bases of the junction left unmatched. Germline V gene data show CDR1 as SGHRS and CDR2 as YFSETQ. CDR3 length: 15 residues. The CDR3 loop reads CASSFGQGPRGEQYF. CDR3 nucleotide sequence: TGCGCCAGCAGCTTCGGACAGGGCCCTAGGGGGGAGCAGTACTTC.

The chain is built from TRBV6-5 and TRBJ2-3; 7 bases line up with TRBD1. Per the germline V gene, CDR1 is MNHEY and CDR2 is SVGAGI. This CDR3 spans 14 amino acids. V dropped 6 bases and J dropped 4; count of bases not matched to a gene: 7. The CDR3 loop is CASRRDRGADTQYF. CDR3 bases: TGTGCCAGCAGGAGGGACAGAGGGGCAGATACGCAGTATTTT.

The gene calls are TRBV10-3 and TRBJ2-3; TRBD2 is a possible D gene (5 bases). From germline, CDR1 is ENHRY and CDR2 SYGVKD. The CDR3 contains 16 residues. V was clipped by 10 bases and J by 0 bases, with 20 bases between them. Written as DNA, the CDR3 is TGTGCCACAGAAGCGATCAAGCGGCCTAGCACAGATACGCAGTATTTT. This encodes CATEAIKRPSTDTQYF.

The chain links TRBV2 to TRBJ1-2; the D gene is possibly TRBD1 (5 bases). Germline loops: CDR1 SNHLY, CDR2 FYNNEI. V lost 3 bases and J lost 0, with 8 bases in between. The CDR3 totals 14 residues. The CDR3 region has the DNA TGTGCCAGCAGTGAGGAGACAGCTAACTATGGCTACACCTTC. Its protein is CASSEETANYGYTF. The full variable domain, rest sourced from reference TRBV2 and TRBJ1-2, is EPEVTQTPSHQVTQMGQEVILRCVPISNHLYFYWYRQILGQKVEFLVSFYNNEISEKSEIFDDQFSVERPDGSNFTLKIRSTKLEDSAMYFCASSEETANYGYTFGSGTRLTVV.

This chain joins TRBV20-1 and TRBJ2-3; D unresolved. The CDR3 totals 11 residues. The V gene lost 3 bases and the J gene lost 7 bases, with 8 bases spanning the gap. Germline CDR1 is DFQATT and CDR2 is SNEGSKA (reference sequence). DNA for the CDR3: TGCAGTGCTAGTCCCAATTATACGCAGTATTTT. As protein: CSASPNYTQYF.

The J gene is TRBJ2-7, the V gene TRBV9; 11 nucleotides agree with TRBD1. The germline CDR1 and CDR2 sequences are SGDLS and YYNGEE. This CDR3 has 16 residues. The trim removed 2 bases at V and 3 bases at J, leaving 7 bases unmatched. The CDR3 DNA is TGTGCCAGCAGCGTCCTAGGACAGGGGGCAATCTACGAGCAGTACTTC. Translated: CASSVLGQGAIYEQYF.

By share, this clone counts as medium-sized (0.01 to 0.1%). The rearrangement uses TRBV6-1 and TRBJ1-5, with a tentative D call TRBD1 (5 bases). The germline V gene has CDR1 MNHNS and CDR2 SASEGT. Deletions cut 4 bases from V and 0 bases from J, with 10 bases between. This CDR3 has 15 amino acids. CDR3: CASSAQGYSNQPQHF. CDR3 coding DNA: TGTGCCAGCAGTGCTCAGGGATATAGCAATCAGCCCCAGCATTTT.